This T cell receptor (beta chain) appears in the sequencing data of a study of blood T cell repertoires in COVID-19. The overall study: Some COVID-19 samples were acute and others convalescent; all came from the United States, Italy and Spain. Nucleic acid was either cDNA or gDNA, and it came from T cells, B-cell-depleted T cells, or PBMCs.

The method was immunoSEQ multiplex PCR; TCRdb's version includes in-frame clones alone and lacks a portion of them. This sample has 20,000 to 25,000 clones, with 65% to 90% found just once. CDR3 length equals 11 residues. The V and J ends lost 3 bases and 9 bases respectively, with 6 bases between them. CDR1 and CDR2 (germline): LGHDT, YNNKEL (reference sequence). The chain couples TRBV3-1 (or the pseudogene TRBV3-2) to TRBJ2-1, with D possibly being TRBD2 (6 bases). The sequencing sample was made of peripheral blood. The TCR was taken from a woman older than 75 with acute or convalescent COVID-19. CDR3 sequence reads: CASSQGGEQFF. The CDR3 bases are TGTGCCAGCAGCCAGGGGGGTGAGCAGTTCTTC.